This entry describes one TCR beta chain. What it recognizes is unknown. The sample comes from a study of CD8 T cells in ankylosing spondylitis. Study results and caveats: Disease-linked clones were found to be CD8+ and relatively rare in peripheral blood. In reactive arthritis synovial fluid and blood, some motif variants had been reported before.

In making TCR beta libraries, quantitative 5'-RACE with molecular barcodes was used. One entry per CDR3 protein results from TCRdb running MiXCR on the 5' RACE reads. The sample contains around 250,000 distinct CDR3 sequences, over 8.5% of which appear only once. The germline V and J ends were trimmed by 4 bases and 1 base, with 19 bases remaining between them. The CDR3 has 17 amino acids. Germline V gene data show CDR1 as MDHEN and CDR2 as SYDVKM. The specimen sequenced was blood, either unsorted or a sorted T cell fraction (not recorded which). The J gene is TRBJ1-1, the V gene TRBV28; D unresolved. The sequence derives from a male donor with ankylosing spondylitis or in good health (not recorded which). CDR3 loop: CASSSNPTRRWNTEAFF. Here the CDR3 DNA reads TGTGCCAGCAGTTCTAACCCGACCCGGAGGTGGAACACTGAAGCTTTCTTT.